Listed below are T cell receptor beta chains from one sample, sequenced in a study of shared clonotypes between healthy human individuals. Generated by immunoSEQ multiplex PCR, the TCRdb table keeps only in-frame clones and is missing some. The sample records over 750,000 clones, 96% being singletons. The sample comprised naive CD8+ T cells sorted from blood. Receptor source: a man aged 30 to 39 in good health. Both conserved end residues are part of each CDR3. The order of the fields is V gene, D gene, J gene, clone size, CDR3 protein, CDR3 DNA. D genes are given only for firm matches. Only some rows state a clone size, as once, few, many or a class for expanded clones.

v_gene: TRBV4-2; d_gene: TRBD2; j_gene: TRBJ2-7; abundance: NA; CDR3aa: CASSQWGGGSYEQYF; CDR3nt: TGTGCCAGCAGCCAGTGGGGCGGGGGCTCCTACGAGCAGTACTTC
v_gene: TRBV11-2; d_gene: TRBD1; j_gene: TRBJ2-1; abundance: once; CDR3aa: CASGTATYNEQFF; CDR3nt: TGTGCCAGCGGGACAGCCACTTACAATGAGCAGTTCTTC
v_gene: TRBV27; d_gene: TRBD2; j_gene: TRBJ2-1; abundance: NA; CDR3aa: CASSLLGTSGANEQFF; CDR3nt: TGTGCCAGCAGTTTATTAGGGACTAGCGGAGCTAATGAGCAGTTCTTC
v_gene: TRBV5-4; d_gene: TRBD2; j_gene: TRBJ2-2; abundance: NA; CDR3aa: CASSQYFGGGPTGELFF; CDR3nt: TGTGCCAGCAGCCAATACTTCGGGGGAGGGCCCACCGGGGAGCTGTTTTTT
v_gene: TRBV2; d_gene: TRBD1; j_gene: TRBJ2-7; abundance: NA; CDR3aa: CASSVDGTGNWYEQYF; CDR3nt: TGTGCCAGCAGTGTGGACGGGACAGGGAATTGGTACGAGCAGTACTTC
v_gene: TRBV5-5; d_gene: NA; j_gene: TRBJ2-7; abundance: NA; CDR3aa: CASSFSYEQYF; CDR3nt: TGTGCCAGCAGCTTTTCCTACGAGCAGTACTTC
v_gene: TRBV6-1; d_gene: NA; j_gene: TRBJ2-6; abundance: NA; CDR3aa: CASSEDYSGVTGANVLTF; CDR3nt: TGTGCCAGCAGTGAAGACTATTCGGGGGTAACTGGGGCCAACGTCCTGACTTTC
v_gene: TRBV28; d_gene: NA; j_gene: TRBJ2-1; abundance: NA; CDR3aa: CASSLESALAVFF; CDR3nt: TGTGCCAGCAGTTTGGAGTCAGCCCTTGCCGTGTTCTTC
v_gene: TRBV7-9; d_gene: NA; j_gene: TRBJ2-7; abundance: NA; CDR3aa: CASSLGGADEQYF; CDR3nt: TGTGCCAGCAGCTTAGGAGGAGCCGACGAGCAGTACTTC
v_gene: TRBV7-6; d_gene: NA; j_gene: TRBJ2-7; abundance: NA; CDR3aa: CASSGPRTLESYYEQYF; CDR3nt: TGTGCCAGCAGCGGGCCAAGGACACTGGAATCCTACTACGAGCAGTACTTC
v_gene: TRBV13; d_gene: TRBD2; j_gene: TRBJ2-3; abundance: NA; CDR3aa: CASSGSAGTSGRTDTQYF; CDR3nt: TGTGCCAGCAGCGGAAGCGCCGGGACTAGCGGGAGAACAGATACGCAGTATTTT
v_gene: TRBV10-2; d_gene: NA; j_gene: TRBJ1-3; abundance: NA; CDR3aa: CASSSRESGNTIYF; CDR3nt: TGCGCCAGCAGTAGCAGGGAGTCTGGAAACACCATATATTTT
v_gene: TRBV11-2; d_gene: NA; j_gene: TRBJ2-3; abundance: NA; CDR3aa: CASSLGPTGPTDTQYF; CDR3nt: TGTGCCAGCAGCCTGGGGCCGACGGGCCCCACAGATACGCAGTATTTT
v_gene: TRBV7-8; d_gene: NA; j_gene: TRBJ1-2; abundance: NA; CDR3aa: CASSPTSYYGYTF; CDR3nt: TGTGCCAGCAGCCCTACGAGCTATTATGGCTACACCTTC
v_gene: TRBV30; d_gene: TRBD2; j_gene: TRBJ2-1; abundance: NA; CDR3aa: CAWRDLAENNEQFF; CDR3nt: TGTGCCTGGAGAGATCTAGCGGAAAACAATGAGCAGTTCTTC
v_gene: TRBV7-9; d_gene: TRBD2; j_gene: TRBJ2-5; abundance: once; CDR3aa: CASSSVAGGEETQYF; CDR3nt: TGTGCCAGCAGTTCCGTAGCGGGAGGAGAAGAGACCCAGTACTTC
v_gene: TRBV28; d_gene: NA; j_gene: TRBJ2-1; abundance: NA; CDR3aa: CASTPRGNDNEQFF; CDR3nt: TGTGCCAGCACCCCACGTGGGAACGACAATGAGCAGTTCTTC
v_gene: TRBV7-8; d_gene: TRBD1; j_gene: TRBJ1-2; abundance: once; CDR3aa: CASSPRDSHNYGYTF; CDR3nt: TGTGCCAGCAGCCCGCGGGACAGCCATAACTATGGCTACACCTTC
v_gene: TRBV7-9; d_gene: TRBD1; j_gene: TRBJ2-1; abundance: NA; CDR3aa: CASSSPPGQGYNEQFF; CDR3nt: TGTGCCAGCAGCTCGCCCCCGGGACAGGGATACAATGAGCAGTTCTTC
v_gene: TRBV10-3; d_gene: NA; j_gene: TRBJ2-3; abundance: NA; CDR3aa: CAISFSETSTDTQYF; CDR3nt: TGTGCCATCAGTTTTAGCGAAACTAGCACAGATACGCAGTATTTT
v_gene: TRBV5-4; d_gene: TRBD2; j_gene: TRBJ2-7; abundance: NA; CDR3aa: CASSSGTSSYEQYF; CDR3nt: TGTGCCAGCAGCTCCGGGACTAGCAGCTACGAGCAGTACTTC
v_gene: TRBV18; d_gene: TRBD2; j_gene: TRBJ2-3; abundance: NA; CDR3aa: CASSPRRTSGRTDTQYF; CDR3nt: TGTGCCAGCTCACCAAGGAGGACTAGCGGGAGAACAGATACGCAGTATTTT
v_gene: TRBV6-1; d_gene: NA; j_gene: TRBJ1-2; abundance: NA; CDR3aa: CASRSGGYTF; CDR3nt: TGTGCCAGCAGATCCGGTGGCTACACCTTC
v_gene: TRBV27; d_gene: NA; j_gene: TRBJ2-7; abundance: NA; CDR3aa: CASSLPDGEQYF; CDR3nt: TGTGCCAGCAGTTTACCTGACGGCGAGCAGTACTTC
v_gene: TRBV7-6; d_gene: NA; j_gene: TRBJ1-1; abundance: NA; CDR3aa: CASSLEGGTEAFF; CDR3nt: TGTGCCAGCAGCTTAGAGGGTGGAACTGAAGCTTTCTTT
v_gene: TRBV27; d_gene: TRBD1; j_gene: TRBJ2-1; abundance: NA; CDR3aa: CASRVTGYNEQFF; CDR3nt: TGTGCCAGCAGGGTGACAGGGTATAATGAGCAGTTCTTC
v_gene: TRBV11-2; d_gene: NA; j_gene: TRBJ1-1; abundance: NA; CDR3aa: CASRWGGTEAFF; CDR3nt: TGTGCCAGCAGGTGGGGGGGCACTGAAGCTTTCTTT
v_gene: TRBV2; d_gene: TRBD1; j_gene: TRBJ1-5; abundance: once; CDR3aa: CASSRTGVLNQPQHF; CDR3nt: TGTGCCAGCAGTAGGACAGGGGTACTCAATCAGCCCCAGCATTTT
v_gene: TRBV9; d_gene: TRBD1; j_gene: TRBJ1-2; abundance: NA; CDR3aa: CASRTGGDGGYTF; CDR3nt: TGTGCCAGCAGAACAGGGGGCGACGGTGGCTACACCTTC
v_gene: TRBV6-5; d_gene: NA; j_gene: TRBJ1-1; abundance: NA; CDR3aa: CASSWRGRPNTEAFF; CDR3nt: TGTGCCAGCAGTTGGAGGGGGAGACCAAACACTGAAGCTTTCTTT
v_gene: TRBV6-6; d_gene: NA; j_gene: TRBJ1-3; abundance: NA; CDR3aa: CASSQHDRNSGNTIYF; CDR3nt: TGTGCCAGCAGTCAACATGATCGGAACTCTGGAAACACCATATATTTT
v_gene: TRBV19; d_gene: NA; j_gene: TRBJ2-1; abundance: NA; CDR3aa: CASSYPGSSYNEQFF; CDR3nt: TGTGCCAGTAGCTACCCGGGGAGCTCCTACAATGAGCAGTTCTTC
v_gene: TRBV7-9; d_gene: TRBD2; j_gene: TRBJ2-1; abundance: NA; CDR3aa: CASSTLRGLAGDNEQFF; CDR3nt: TGTGCCAGCAGCACCCTTAGGGGACTAGCGGGAGACAATGAGCAGTTCTTC
v_gene: TRBV6-7; d_gene: TRBD2; j_gene: TRBJ2-1; abundance: NA; CDR3aa: CASSLSGRGEQFF; CDR3nt: TGTGCCAGCAGTCTTAGCGGGAGAGGTGAGCAGTTCTTC
v_gene: TRBV30; d_gene: NA; j_gene: TRBJ2-5; abundance: NA; CDR3aa: CAWRIQETQYF; CDR3nt: TGTGCCTGGAGAATTCAAGAGACCCAGTACTTC
v_gene: TRBV27; d_gene: NA; j_gene: TRBJ2-7; abundance: NA; CDR3aa: CASSSAGPREQYF; CDR3nt: TGTGCCAGCAGCTCGGCCGGGCCTAGGGAGCAGTACTTC
v_gene: TRBV7-3; d_gene: NA; j_gene: TRBJ2-2; abundance: NA; CDR3aa: CASSPSPTGASGELFF; CDR3nt: TGTGCCAGCAGTCCCTCTCCAACGGGGGCATCCGGGGAGCTGTTTTTT
v_gene: TRBV5-5; d_gene: TRBD2; j_gene: TRBJ2-7; abundance: NA; CDR3aa: CASSLGGAGVYEQYF; CDR3nt: TGTGCCAGCAGCCTTGGTGGAGCGGGAGTCTACGAGCAGTACTTC
v_gene: TRBV6-5; d_gene: TRBD1; j_gene: TRBJ2-1; abundance: NA; CDR3aa: CASSIGPGQYNEQFF; CDR3nt: TGTGCCAGCAGCATTGGGCCGGGACAGTACAATGAGCAGTTCTTC
v_gene: TRBV6-5; d_gene: NA; j_gene: TRBJ2-1; abundance: NA; CDR3aa: CASSYPGQEQFF; CDR3nt: TGTGCCAGCAGTTACCCCGGTCAGGAGCAGTTCTTC
v_gene: TRBV4-3; d_gene: NA; j_gene: TRBJ2-7; abundance: NA; CDR3aa: CASSQDRGYEQYF; CDR3nt: TGCGCCAGCAGCCAAGATAGGGGGTACGAGCAGTACTTC
v_gene: TRBV4-1; d_gene: NA; j_gene: TRBJ2-5; abundance: NA; CDR3aa: CASSQDGDGGETQYF; CDR3nt: TGCGCCAGCAGCCAAGATGGGGACGGTGGGGAGACCCAGTACTTC
v_gene: TRBV7-9; d_gene: NA; j_gene: TRBJ2-3; abundance: NA; CDR3aa: CASSLFDSGSTDTQYF; CDR3nt: TGTGCCAGCAGCTTATTTGACTCCGGGAGCACAGATACGCAGTATTTT
v_gene: TRBV28; d_gene: TRBD2; j_gene: TRBJ2-1; abundance: NA; CDR3aa: CAITLAGGGEQFF; CDR3nt: TGTGCCATCACGCTAGCGGGAGGTGGAGAGCAGTTCTTC
v_gene: TRBV19; d_gene: NA; j_gene: TRBJ2-1; abundance: NA; CDR3aa: CASSIDPFGTQEVYEQFF; CDR3nt: TGTGCCAGTAGTATAGATCCGTTCGGGACTCAAGAGGTCTATGAGCAGTTCTTC
v_gene: TRBV7-2; d_gene: TRBD2; j_gene: TRBJ2-7; abundance: NA; CDR3aa: CASSLGTSASYEQYF; CDR3nt: TGTGCCAGCAGCTTGGGGACTAGCGCCTCCTACGAGCAGTACTTC
v_gene: TRBV7-8; d_gene: NA; j_gene: TRBJ2-7; abundance: NA; CDR3aa: CASSPEPSYEQYF; CDR3nt: TGTGCCAGCAGCCCCGAACCGAGTTACGAGCAGTACTTC
v_gene: TRBV7-9; d_gene: TRBD1; j_gene: TRBJ1-2; abundance: NA; CDR3aa: CASNAPGTEPYGYTF; CDR3nt: TGTGCCAGCAACGCACCAGGGACAGAGCCCTATGGCTACACCTTC
v_gene: TRBV5-5; d_gene: TRBD1; j_gene: TRBJ2-3; abundance: NA; CDR3aa: CASSLEVGQSTDTQYF; CDR3nt: TGTGCCAGCAGCTTGGAAGTGGGACAGAGCACAGATACGCAGTATTTT
v_gene: TRBV25-1; d_gene: TRBD2; j_gene: TRBJ2-7; abundance: NA; CDR3aa: CASSERELNMGYEQYF; CDR3nt: TGTGCCAGCAGTGAGCGGGAGTTAAACATGGGCTACGAGCAGTACTTC
v_gene: TRBV7-8; d_gene: TRBD2; j_gene: TRBJ2-2; abundance: NA; CDR3aa: CASSLADPWTSGRRYTGELFF; CDR3nt: TGTGCCAGCAGCTTAGCCGACCCATGGACTAGCGGGAGGAGGTACACCGGGGAGCTGTTTTTT
v_gene: TRBV5-1; d_gene: NA; j_gene: TRBJ1-2; abundance: NA; CDR3aa: CASSQGHGYTF; CDR3nt: TGCGCCAGCAGCCAGGGACACGGCTACACCTTC
v_gene: TRBV4-3; d_gene: TRBD2; j_gene: TRBJ2-3; abundance: NA; CDR3aa: CASSPGLAGPTYTDTQYF; CDR3nt: TGCGCCAGCAGCCCCGGACTAGCGGGACCCACTTACACAGATACGCAGTATTTT
v_gene: TRBV27; d_gene: TRBD2; j_gene: TRBJ2-7; abundance: NA; CDR3aa: CASSSTSAGVDEQYF; CDR3nt: TGTGCCAGCAGTTCCACCTCAGCGGGAGTCGACGAGCAGTACTTC
v_gene: TRBV27; d_gene: TRBD2; j_gene: TRBJ2-7; abundance: NA; CDR3aa: CASSQFRTSGSYEQYF; CDR3nt: TGTGCCAGCAGTCAATTCCGGACTAGCGGGAGCTACGAGCAGTACTTC
v_gene: TRBV19; d_gene: NA; j_gene: TRBJ2-1; abundance: NA; CDR3aa: CASSMTIPNNEQFF; CDR3nt: TGTGCCAGTAGTATGACGATCCCGAACAATGAGCAGTTCTTC
v_gene: TRBV19; d_gene: NA; j_gene: TRBJ2-7; abundance: NA; CDR3aa: CASATTAGPEQYF; CDR3nt: TGTGCCAGTGCCACCACGGCAGGCCCCGAGCAGTACTTC
v_gene: TRBV12-5; d_gene: NA; j_gene: TRBJ2-2; abundance: NA; CDR3aa: CASGLLQGWTGELFF; CDR3nt: TGTGCTAGTGGTTTGTTGCAGGGATGGACCGGGGAGCTGTTTTTT
v_gene: TRBV4-1; d_gene: NA; j_gene: TRBJ1-4; abundance: NA; CDR3aa: CASSHLGQSTNEKLFF; CDR3nt: TGCGCCAGCAGCCACCTTGGGCAGTCGACTAATGAAAAACTGTTTTTT